Shown below are 2 T cell receptor beta chains from a single sample sequenced in a study of blood T cell repertoires in COVID-19. Generated by immunoSEQ multiplex PCR, the TCRdb table keeps only in-frame clones and is missing some. This sample has fewer than 200,000 clones, with roughly 87% found just once. Sequenced material: peripheral blood. Receptor source: a man between 60 and 70 years old with active or convalescent COVID-19.

In this sample, this clone turned up a few times. The chain is built from TRBV6-5 and TRBJ2-3; tentative D call: TRBD1 (7 bases). The CDR3 spans 15 residues. From germline, CDR1 is MNHEY and CDR2 SVGAGI. The germline V and J ends were trimmed by 6 bases and 6 bases, with 19 bases remaining between them. CDR3 sequence (DNA): TGTGCCAGCAGGACAGGGACTGCGGGCGGGGATACGCAGTATTTT. Protein: CASRTGTAGGDTQYF.

The chain uses TRBV5-1 and TRBJ2-7; weak D call: TRBD1 (6 bases). V was pared by 0 bases and J by 2 bases, with 18 bases between. Per the germline V gene, CDR1 is SGHRS and CDR2 is YFSETQ. This CDR3 is built from 17 residues. CDR3 nucleotides: TGCGCCAGCAGCTTGGTACAGGGTGAACTTTTTCCCTACGAGCAGTACTTC. Amino acid sequence: CASSLVQGELFPYEQYF.